The present T cell receptor (beta chain) was sequenced within a study of blood T cells in healthy people across ages. Study information: Template switching caught about one barcoded beta molecule for each two T cells. General study points: Roughly linear age-related decline in beta diversity appeared, significant by age around 36.

As concerns this clonotype: Its antigen remains unidentified.

Primers used in a second PCR of roughly 7 to 11 cycles were a sample-barcoded 5' primer and a J-beta primer mix. In TCRdb, the 5' RACE reads were re-called with MiXCR into one record per CDR3 protein. The sample records some 860,000 distinct CDR3 sequences, roughly three fifths being singletons. The germline CDR1 and CDR2 sequences are SGHTA and FQGNSA. CDR3 length: 14 residues. Source material: blood. The rearrangement links TRBV7-2 to TRBJ2-7; 8 bases line up with TRBD1. TRBJ2-5 matches the DNA end more closely, so the J call is doubtful. The sequence was obtained from a man aged 40-49 years in good health. DNA of the CDR3: TGTGCCAGCAGCCCCGGGGACAGGACAGAGACCCAGTACTTC. Its protein is CASSPGDRTETQYF.